What follows is one T cell receptor (beta chain) and its context. Its antigen is as yet unknown. This entry belongs to a study of lymphopenia after photon versus proton radiotherapy. Overall study results and limits: Post-nadir TCR diversity decline inversely tracked overall survival among those who died. After lymphocyte nadir, photon-treated repertoires showed oligoclonal expansion, especially CD8+ Temra. Authors raise, but do not show, better survival with proton therapy. Photon-treated patients lost naive T cells and TCR diversity; proton-treated stayed stable.

The repertoire was sequenced with immunoSEQ multiplex PCR; TCRdb's copy has only in-frame clones and lacks some. The sample holds roughly 53,000 clones; about four fifths are singletons and the top ten take 25% to 35%. Germline V gene sequence: CDR1 SGHRS, CDR2 YFSETQ. V lost 3 bases and J 5 bases, leaving 20 bases between the germline ends. This CDR3 spans 16 amino acids. The sequence came from a man aged 45-65 years with gastric cancer. This specimen was peripheral blood, taken from a patient treated with photon-based radiotherapy. The rearrangement uses TRBV5-1 and TRBJ2-5; D gene ambiguous. CDR3: CASSSGIADGSETQYF. CDR3 nucleotides: TGCGCCAGCAGCTCCGGAATAGCCGACGGCTCCGAGACCCAGTACTTC.